The T cell receptor (beta chain) under discussion was sequenced for a study of blood T cells in healthy people across ages. There are a few counts of this clonotype. Its antigen is as yet unknown. For the second PCR, which ran for about 6 to 11 cycles, a sample-barcoded 5' primer and a J-beta primer mix were used. TCRdb used MiXCR to reprocess the 5' RACE reads, holding one entry per CDR3 protein. The table lists around 780,000 distinct CDR3 sequences, more than 50% of them singletons. Germline lookup yields CDR1 SGHTA and CDR2 FQGNSA. V was trimmed by 7 bases and J by 0 bases, leaving 10 bases between them. CDR3 length equals 13 residues. Study conclusions and caveats: Estimated diversity that came from one million T cells was considered an underestimate. Leaving the PBMCs unsorted stopped any conclusive comparison of naive versus antigen-experienced cells.

This sequence originates from a man in his forties in good health. V is TRBV7-2 and J is TRBJ2-7; D gene unclear. Sequencing was carried out using blood. CDR3 in DNA: TGTGCCAGCACTAGTCGAAGCTCCTACGAGCAGTACTTC. This sequence encodes CASTSRSSYEQYF.